The clone carrying this T cell receptor (beta chain) was detected only a few times. The sample belongs to a study of blood T cells in healthy people across ages. CDR1 SNHLY and CDR2 FYNNEI come from the germline V gene. Germline trimming cut 4 bases from V and 8 bases from J; bases unmatched to any gene: 6. The CDR3 length is 15 residues. In terms of origin and age, donors were healthy Caucasian individuals from Russia aged roughly 6 to 95. The authors isolated at least 6 million PBMCs per sample. Total RNA amounts of at least 6 micrograms were extracted per sample. The authors ran a second PCR of roughly 6 to 12 cycles using a sample-barcoded 5' primer and a J-beta primer mix. TCRdb recomputed calls from the 5' RACE reads with MiXCR, one row per CDR3 protein. The sample has roughly 680,000 distinct CDR3 sequences, approximately 52% seen once.

The gene calls are TRBV2 and TRBJ1-4; 11 nucleotides match TRBD1. Input material: blood. The TCR comes from a woman of 80 years or more in good health. Written as DNA, the CDR3 is TGTGCCAGCAGTGGCGCCGGGACAGGGGGAGAAAAACTGTTTTTT. Its translation is CASSGAGTGGEKLFF.